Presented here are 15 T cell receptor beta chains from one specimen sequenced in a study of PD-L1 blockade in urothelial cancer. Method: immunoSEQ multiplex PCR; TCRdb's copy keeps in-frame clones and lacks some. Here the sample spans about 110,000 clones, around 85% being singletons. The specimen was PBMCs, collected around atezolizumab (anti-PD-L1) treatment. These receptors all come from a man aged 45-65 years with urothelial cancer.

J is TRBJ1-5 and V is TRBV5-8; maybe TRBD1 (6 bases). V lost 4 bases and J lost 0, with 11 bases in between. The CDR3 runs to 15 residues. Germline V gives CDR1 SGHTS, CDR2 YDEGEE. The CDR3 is CASSLLQGSNQPQHF. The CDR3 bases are TGTGCCAGCAGCCTGTTACAGGGTAGCAATCAGCCCCAGCATTTT.

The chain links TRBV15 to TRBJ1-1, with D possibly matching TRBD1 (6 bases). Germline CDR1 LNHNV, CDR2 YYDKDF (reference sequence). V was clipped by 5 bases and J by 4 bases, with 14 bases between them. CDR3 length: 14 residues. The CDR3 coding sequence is TGTGCCACCAGCCTGAACAGGGCGGTCACTGAAGCTTTCTTT. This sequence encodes CATSLNRAVTEAFF. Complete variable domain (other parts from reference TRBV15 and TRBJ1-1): DAMVIQNPRYQVTQFGKPVTLSCSQTLNHNVMYWYQQKSSQAPKLLFHYYDKDFNNEADTPDNFQSRRPNTSFCFLDIRSPGLGDTAMYLCATSLNRAVTEAFFGQGTRLTVV.

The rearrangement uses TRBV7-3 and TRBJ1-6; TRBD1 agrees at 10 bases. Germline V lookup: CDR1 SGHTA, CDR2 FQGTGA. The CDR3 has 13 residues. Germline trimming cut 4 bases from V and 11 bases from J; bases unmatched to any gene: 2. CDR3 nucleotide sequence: TGTGCCAGCAGCTCCGGACAGGGGGCACCCCTCCACTTT. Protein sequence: CASSSGQGAPLHF. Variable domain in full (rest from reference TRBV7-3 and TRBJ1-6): GAGVSQTPSNKVTEKGKYVELRCDPISGHTALYWYRQSLGQGPEFLIYFQGTGAADDSGLPNDRFFAVRPEGSVSTLKIQRTERGDSAVYLCASSSGQGAPLHFGNGTRLTVT.

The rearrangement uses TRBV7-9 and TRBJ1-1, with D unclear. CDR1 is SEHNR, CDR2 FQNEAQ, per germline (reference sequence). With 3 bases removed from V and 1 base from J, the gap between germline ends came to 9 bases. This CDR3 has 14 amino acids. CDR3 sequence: CASSLKEGNTEAFF. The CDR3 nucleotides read TGTGCCAGCAGCTTGAAAGAGGGGAACACTGAAGCTTTCTTT.

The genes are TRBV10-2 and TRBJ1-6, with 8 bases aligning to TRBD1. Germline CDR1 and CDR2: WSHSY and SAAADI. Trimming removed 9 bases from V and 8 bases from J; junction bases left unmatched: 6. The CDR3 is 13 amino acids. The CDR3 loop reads CASRTGKDSPLHF. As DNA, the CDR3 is TGCGCCAGTAGGACAGGGAAGGATTCACCCCTCCACTTT.

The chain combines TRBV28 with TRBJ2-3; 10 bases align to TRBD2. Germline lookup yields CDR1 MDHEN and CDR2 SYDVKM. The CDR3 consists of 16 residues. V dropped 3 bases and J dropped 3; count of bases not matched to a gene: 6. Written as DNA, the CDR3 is TGTGCCAGCAGTTTGTGGGGGACTAGCGAGACAGATACGCAGTATTTT. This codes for CASSLWGTSETDTQYF. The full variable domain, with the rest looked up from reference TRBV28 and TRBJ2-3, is DVKVTQSSRYLVKRTGEKVFLECVQDMDHENMFWYRQDPGLGLRLIYFSYDVKMKEKGDIPEGYSVSREKKERFSLILESASTNQTSMYLCASSLWGTSETDTQYFGPGTRLTVL.

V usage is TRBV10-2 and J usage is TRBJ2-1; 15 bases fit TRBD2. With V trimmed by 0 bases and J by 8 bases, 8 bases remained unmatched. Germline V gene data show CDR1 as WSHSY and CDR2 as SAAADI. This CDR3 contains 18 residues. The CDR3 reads CASSESRTSGRVGDEQFF. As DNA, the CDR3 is TGCGCCAGCAGTGAGTCGAGGACTAGCGGGAGGGTAGGCGATGAGCAGTTCTTC.

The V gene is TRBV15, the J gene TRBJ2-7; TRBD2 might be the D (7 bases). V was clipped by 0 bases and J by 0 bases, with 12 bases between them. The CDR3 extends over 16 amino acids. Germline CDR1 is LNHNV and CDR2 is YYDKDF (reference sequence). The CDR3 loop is CATSRDRGTTSYEQYF. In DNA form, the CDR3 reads TGTGCCACCAGCAGAGATAGGGGGACTACCTCCTACGAGCAGTACTTC.

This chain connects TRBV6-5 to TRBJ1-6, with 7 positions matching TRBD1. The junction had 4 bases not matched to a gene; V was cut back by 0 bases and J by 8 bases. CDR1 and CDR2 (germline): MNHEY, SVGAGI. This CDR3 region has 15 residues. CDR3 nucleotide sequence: TGTGCCAGCAGTTACTCACAGGGGTCCCATTCACCCCTCCACTTT. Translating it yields CASSYSQGSHSPLHF.

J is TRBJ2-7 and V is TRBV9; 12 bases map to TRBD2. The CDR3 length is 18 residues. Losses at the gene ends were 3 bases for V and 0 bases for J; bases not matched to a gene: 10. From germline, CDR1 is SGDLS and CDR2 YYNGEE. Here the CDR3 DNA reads TGTGCCAGCAGCGATAACCCGACTAGCGGGAGATACTCCTACGAGCAGTACTTC. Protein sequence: CASSDNPTSGRYSYEQYF.

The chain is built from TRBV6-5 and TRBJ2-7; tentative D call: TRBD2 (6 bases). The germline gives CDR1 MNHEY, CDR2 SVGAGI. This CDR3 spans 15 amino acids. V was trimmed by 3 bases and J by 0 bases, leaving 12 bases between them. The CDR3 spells CASSYSGESSYEQYF. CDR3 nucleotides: TGTGCCAGCAGTTATTCGGGAGAGAGCTCCTACGAGCAGTACTTC.

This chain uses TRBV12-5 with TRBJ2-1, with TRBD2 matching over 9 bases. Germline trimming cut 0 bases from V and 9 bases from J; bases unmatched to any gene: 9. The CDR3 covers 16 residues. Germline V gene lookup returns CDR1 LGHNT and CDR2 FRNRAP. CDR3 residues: CASGLVRSSGIGEQFF. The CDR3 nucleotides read TGTGCTAGTGGTTTGGTACGATCTAGCGGGATTGGTGAGCAGTTCTTC.

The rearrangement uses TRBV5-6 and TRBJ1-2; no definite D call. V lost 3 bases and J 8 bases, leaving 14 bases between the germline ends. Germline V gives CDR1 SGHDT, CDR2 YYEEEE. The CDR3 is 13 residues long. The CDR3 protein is CASSSPGVFGYTF. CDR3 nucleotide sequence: TGTGCCAGCAGCTCCCCCGGGGTATTCGGCTACACCTTC.

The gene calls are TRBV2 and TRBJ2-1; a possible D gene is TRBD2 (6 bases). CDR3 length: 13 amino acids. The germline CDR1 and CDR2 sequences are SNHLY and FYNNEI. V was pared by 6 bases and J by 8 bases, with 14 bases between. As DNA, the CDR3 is TGTGCCAGCAGGAACCAGGGACTGGATGAGCAGTTCTTC. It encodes CASRNQGLDEQFF.

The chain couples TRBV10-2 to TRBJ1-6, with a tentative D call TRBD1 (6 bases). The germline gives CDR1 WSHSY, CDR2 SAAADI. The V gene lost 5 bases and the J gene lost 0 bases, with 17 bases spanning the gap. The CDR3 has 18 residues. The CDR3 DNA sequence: TGCGCCAGCAGTAACCGACAGGTTGATAACTCCTATAATTCACCCCTCCACTTT. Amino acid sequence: CASSNRQVDNSYNSPLHF.